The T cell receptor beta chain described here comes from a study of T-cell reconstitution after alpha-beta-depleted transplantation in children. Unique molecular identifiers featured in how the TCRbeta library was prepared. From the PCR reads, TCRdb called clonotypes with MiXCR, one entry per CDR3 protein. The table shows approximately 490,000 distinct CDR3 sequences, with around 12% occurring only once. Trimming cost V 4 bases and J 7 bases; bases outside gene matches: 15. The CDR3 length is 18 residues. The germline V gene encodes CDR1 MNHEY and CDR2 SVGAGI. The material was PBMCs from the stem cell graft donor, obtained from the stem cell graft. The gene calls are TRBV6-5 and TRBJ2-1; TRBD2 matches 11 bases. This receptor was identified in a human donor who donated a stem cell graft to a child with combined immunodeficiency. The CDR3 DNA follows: TGTGCCAGCAGTTCCACAGGACTAGCGGGTTCTCCTAAGAATGAGCAGTTCTTC. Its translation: CASSSTGLAGSPKNEQFF.